Below, one T cell receptor beta chain is given with its context. Indicated time point: pretreatment peripheral blood. The data derive from a study of PD-L1 blockade in urothelial cancer. Measured with immunoSEQ multiplex PCR; TCRdb has only the in-frame clones, and not every one. The sample comprises approximately 90,000 clones, more than 75% of which are singletons, and over 13% rests with the top ten. Germline-derived CDR1 and CDR2 are MNHNS and SASEGT. V gave up 4 bases and J gave up 0 bases, with 13 bases separating them. This CDR3 comprises 16 residues. The sequenced sample was PBMCs, obtained around atezolizumab (anti-PD-L1) treatment. This sequence joins TRBV6-1 and TRBJ1-5; D gene ambiguous. This receptor was identified in a man in his 60s with urothelial cancer. DNA of the CDR3: TGTGCCAGCAGTGTCGAGCCATCTGCTAGCAATCAGCCCCAGCATTTT. Its translation: CASSVEPSASNQPQHF.